This entry describes one T cell receptor (beta chain). Here immunoSEQ multiplex PCR was the method, and the copy in TCRdb shows in-frame clones only, minus some. The sample holds some 510,000 clones, over 75% seen once. This sample is drawn from a study of blood T cell repertoires in COVID-19. The trim removed 2 bases at V and 8 bases at J, leaving 12 bases unmatched. The CDR3 length is 16 residues. Germline assignment: CDR1 MRHNA and CDR2 SNTAGT. This clonotype was obtained from a woman aged 40 to 50 who had recovered from COVID-19. The V gene is TRBV6-4, the J gene TRBJ1-2, with 9 bases aligning to TRBD1. Sequenced: PBMCs or T cells enriched from blood (not recorded which). CDR3 in DNA: TGTGCCAGCAGTGACGATGGACAGGGGAAATATGACGGCTACACCTTC. Its translation: CASSDDGQGKYDGYTF.